This T cell receptor (beta chain) was recovered during a study of blood T cell repertoires in COVID-19. The wider study: In each case, the material was cDNA or gDNA derived from T cells, B-cell-depleted T cells, or PBMCs.

Exposed study participants had met a COVID-19 case within 2 weeks before entry. CDR3 length: 13 residues. Trimming stripped 7 bases from V and 7 bases from J, with 18 bases between. The germline CDR1 and CDR2 sequences are SGDLS and YYNGEE. The repertoire was sequenced with immunoSEQ multiplex PCR; TCRdb's copy has only in-frame clones and lacks some. The sample holds roughly 200,000 clones, 84% seen once. This clonotype was obtained from a woman younger than 45 who had been exposed to COVID-19. The sequenced sample was PBMCs or T cells enriched from blood (not recorded which). V is TRBV9 and J is TRBJ2-7; TRBD2 is a possible D gene (6 bases). The CDR3 reads CASANNSAGEQYF. The CDR3 bases are TGTGCCAGCGCGAACAATTCGGCGGGGGAGCAGTACTTC.